Each of the 9 T cell receptor beta chains below was sequenced from the same sample in a study of OX40 agonist ivuxolimab in advanced cancers. The protocol was immunoSEQ multiplex PCR, while the TCRdb copy is restricted to in-frame clones and leaves out a portion. This table has about 69,000 clones, around four fifths appearing once. Here the sequenced sample was CD4+ or CD8+ T cells sorted from blood, taken in a trial of the OX40 agonist ivuxolimab. The source is an adult with an advanced solid tumor such as melanoma, head and neck, liver or kidney cancer.

This clone occurred once. This chain joins TRBV4-1 and TRBJ1-2; tentative D call: TRBD1 (5 bases). The CDR3 has 13 amino acids. V lost 2 bases, J lost 7 bases, and 11 bases lay in between. Germline V gene sequence: CDR1 MGHRA, CDR2 YSYEKL. The CDR3 DNA is TGCGCCAGCAGCCAACAGGGTCGTCGTGGCTACACCTTC. Its protein is CASSQQGRRGYTF.

CDR3 sequence reads: CASSTPTSVQFF. The CDR3 nucleotides are TGTGCCAGCTCGACCCCGACTAGCGTGCAGTTCTTC. This chain connects TRBV18 to TRBJ2-1, with 8 bases identical to TRBD2. The V and J ends lost 6 bases and 12 bases, in that order; junction bases with no gene match: 7. The CDR3 spans 12 residues. The V gene's germline CDR1 is KGHSH and CDR2 LQKENI.

The V gene is TRBV5-8, the J gene TRBJ1-6; D possibly corresponds to TRBD1 (5 bases). The CDR3 is 17 residues long. Looked up from germline, CDR1 is SGHTS and CDR2 is YDEGEE. The ends were cut back, 3 bases at V and 2 bases at J, with 15 bases in the middle. In DNA, the CDR3 is TGTGCCAGCAGCTCTCTTCCAGGGAGAACCTATAATTCACCCCTCCACTTT. Translation: CASSSLPGRTYNSPLHF. Complete variable domain (other parts from reference TRBV5-8 and TRBJ1-6): EAGVTQSPTHLIKTRGQQATLRCSPISGHTSVYWYQQALGLGLQFLLWYDEGEERNRGNFPPRFSGRQFPNYSSELNVNALELEDSALYLCASSSLPGRTYNSPLHFGNGTRLTVT.

This clone was counted once. The chain links TRBV30 to TRBJ2-3; D ambiguous. The CDR3 runs to 14 residues. Looked up from germline, CDR1 is GTSNPN and CDR2 is SVGIG (reference sequence). Trimming took 0 bases from V and 0 from J, leaving 7 bases between them. The CDR3 nucleotides read TGTGCCTGGAGTGTTGATACTAGCACAGATACGCAGTATTTT. It specifies CAWSVDTSTDTQYF.

This chain links TRBV9 with TRBJ2-7, with D uncertain. Germline lookup yields CDR1 SGDLS and CDR2 YYNGEE. V gave up 0 bases and J gave up 2 bases, with 15 bases separating them. The CDR3 has 16 residues. The CDR3 spells CASSVGVKVQPYEQYF. The CDR3 coding sequence is TGTGCCAGCAGCGTAGGAGTAAAGGTCCAGCCCTACGAGCAGTACTTC.

J is TRBJ1-5 and V is TRBV7-9, with D tentatively TRBD1 (5 bases). Germline V gene lookup returns CDR1 SEHNR and CDR2 FQNEAQ (reference sequence). CDR3 length: 12 amino acids. V was trimmed by 6 bases and J by 4 bases, leaving 7 bases between them. CDR3 protein: CASRTENQPQHF. The CDR3 DNA sequence: TGTGCCAGCAGGACAGAAAATCAGCCCCAGCATTTT.

The chain carries TRBV5-1 and TRBJ2-3, with 7 bases aligning to TRBD1. V shed 3 bases, J shed 2 bases, and the junction held 3 bases outside the gene matches. Germline assignment: CDR1 SGHRS and CDR2 YFSETQ. CDR3 length equals 14 residues. This CDR3 is CASSSGTVTDTQYF. DNA for the CDR3: TGCGCCAGCAGCTCGGGGACAGTCACAGATACGCAGTATTTT.

The CDR3 coding sequence is TGCAGCGTTGGGTTCCAGTACAATGAGCAGTTCTTC. This codes for CSVGFQYNEQFF. The chain employs TRBV29-1 and TRBJ2-1; the D is unclear. The CDR3 is made up of 12 amino acids. Trimming cost V 4 bases and J 4 bases, with 8 bases left between them. Germline V lookup: CDR1 SQVTM, CDR2 ANQGSEA.

The rearrangement uses TRBV5-1 and TRBJ2-2; D remains unclear. Germline V gene lookup returns CDR1 SGHRS and CDR2 YFSETQ. With 0 bases removed from V and 3 bases from J, the gap between germline ends came to 9 bases. This CDR3 has 15 residues. The CDR3, as DNA: TGCGCCAGCAGCTTGGCGGATTCATACACCGGGGAGCTGTTTTTT. Its protein is CASSLADSYTGELFF.